The text below deals with one TCR beta chain. The data belong to a study of blood T cell repertoires in COVID-19. Study background: PBMCs, B-cell-depleted T cells, or T cells provided the cDNA or gDNA that made up the material.

As processed by the authors: Researchers report that nucleated cell counts were estimated from reference gene primer amplification. The method was immunoSEQ multiplex PCR; TCRdb's version includes in-frame clones alone and lacks a portion of them. Clone size and the V and J calls come from that table; the DNA yielded D and trimming. The sample has tens of thousands of clones, around 72% seen once. V was pared by 4 bases and J by 6 bases, with 11 bases of the junction left unmatched. Germline V gives CDR1 SEHNR, CDR2 FQNEAQ (reference sequence). The CDR3 loop spans 16 amino acids. Sequencing used peripheral blood. This chain links TRBV7-9 with TRBJ2-1; 8 bases align to TRBD2. The origin of this receptor is a man in his 70s with COVID-19, enrolled during active disease. CDR3 sequence: CASSSHLRGGINEQFF. Written as DNA, the CDR3 is TGTGCCAGCAGCTCCCACCTCCGGGGGGGGATCAATGAGCAGTTCTTC.